A single sample is the source of the 23 T cell receptor beta chains below, sequenced in a study of cytomegalovirus exposure and HLA in healthy donors. The PCR was carried out with 60 Vbeta primers and 13 Jbeta primers. The repertoire was sequenced with immunoSEQ multiplex PCR; TCRdb's copy has only in-frame clones and lacks some. The sample consists of approximately 190,000 clones, 78% of them appearing once. Sequenced input: PBMCs. These receptors originate from a woman aged 30 to 39 in good health and CMV-seropositive.

V gene TRBV7-8 combines with J gene TRBJ1-4; D is ambiguous. The CDR3 is made up of 15 amino acids. Germline V gene lookup returns CDR1 SGHVS and CDR2 FQNEAQ. The V end was cut by 5 bases, the J end by 5 bases, with 15 bases between. CDR3 sequence reads: CASSPRSARNEKLFF. The CDR3 DNA sequence: TGTGCCAGCAGCCCGAGGAGCGCGAGGAATGAAAAACTGTTTTTT. Full variable domain (outside the CDR3, taken from reference TRBV7-8 and TRBJ1-4): GAGVSQSPRYKVAKRGQDVALRCDPISGHVSLFWYQQALGQGPEFLTYFQNEAQLDKSGLPSDRFFAERPEGSVSTLKIQRTQQEDSAVYLCASSPRSARNEKLFFGSGTQLSVL.

DNA for the CDR3: TGTGCCACCAGCAGAGATATACAGCCCCAGCATTTT. It yields the protein CATSRDIQPQHF. The genes are TRBV15 and TRBJ1-5; D not resolved. Germline V CDR1 and CDR2: LNHNV, YYDKDF (reference sequence). The CDR3 is 12 residues long. The V and J ends lost 0 bases and 7 bases respectively, with 4 bases between them.

The rearrangement joins TRBV11-3 to TRBJ2-1; 9 nucleotides line up with TRBD2. The V segment lost 1 base and the J segment 2 bases; nucleotides outside the gene matches: 3. The germline V gene encodes CDR1 SGHNT and CDR2 YENEEA. The CDR3 is 16 residues long. CDR3 amino acids: CASSLGASGTYNEQFF. The DNA of the CDR3 is TGTGCCAGCAGCTTAGGGGCTAGCGGGACCTACAATGAGCAGTTCTTC.

This chain joins TRBV4-1 and TRBJ2-1; TRBD2 matches at 7 bases. Per germline, CDR1 MGHRA and CDR2 YSYEKL. The CDR3 extends over 16 amino acids. The V segment lost 4 bases and the J segment 6 bases; nucleotides outside the gene matches: 12. CDR3 protein: CASSPIAGLNGNEQFF. The CDR3 DNA reads as TGCGCCAGCAGCCCTATAGCGGGTCTCAATGGCAATGAGCAGTTCTTC.

This chain links TRBV5-1 with TRBJ2-5; 8 positions agree with TRBD2. This CDR3 is built from 15 residues. J lost 5 bases, V lost 1 base, and 7 bases had no gene match. Germline loops: CDR1 SGHRS, CDR2 YFSETQ. CDR3 loop: CASSLSGPGGETQYF. In DNA, the CDR3 is TGCGCCAGCAGCTTGTCCGGGCCGGGAGGGGAGACCCAGTACTTC.

The chain joins TRBV5-4 to TRBJ2-7; 10 bases are a match to TRBD2. Germline V CDR1 and CDR2: SGHNT, YYREEE (reference sequence). With V trimmed by 4 bases and J by 3 bases, 7 bases remained unmatched. This CDR3 is built from 15 residues. CDR3 protein: CASSRQAGGGYEQYF. CDR3 nucleotides: TGTGCCAGCAGCCGACAAGCGGGAGGGGGCTACGAGCAGTACTTC.

The table lists this clone with a count of one. CDR3 amino acids: CASNRKKWLGTEAFF. CDR3 sequence (DNA): TGTGCCAGCAACAGAAAAAAGTGGTTGGGCACTGAAGCTTTCTTT. This rearrangement joins TRBV6-1 to TRBJ1-1; D is undetermined. The CDR3 is 15 residues long. Germline V gene sequence: CDR1 MNHNS, CDR2 SASEGT. V was cut by 7 bases and J by 4 bases, with 19 bases left in between.

This sequence joins TRBV11-3 and TRBJ1-1, with a possible D match to TRBD1 (5 bases). The CDR3 is 14 amino acids. Germline V gene data show CDR1 as SGHNT and CDR2 as YENEEA. Deletions cut 4 bases from V and 8 bases from J, with 17 bases between. As DNA, the CDR3 is TGTGCCAGCAGCTCCGGAGGGACGTCGGCAGAAGCTTTCTTT. Translation: CASSSGGTSAEAFF.

The chain recombines TRBV19 with TRBJ1-2; D possibly corresponds to TRBD1 (6 bases). The CDR3 totals 14 residues. V dropped 3 bases and J dropped 5 bases, with 13 bases sitting between them. The germline V gene encodes CDR1 LNHDA and CDR2 SQIVND (reference sequence). The CDR3: CASSMGQGSYGYTF. CDR3 DNA: TGTGCCAGTAGTATGGGACAAGGCTCGTATGGCTACACCTTC.

There are a few counts of this clone. The chain combines TRBV4-1 with TRBJ1-4; D gene uncertain. The germline V gene encodes CDR1 MGHRA and CDR2 YSYEKL. The CDR3 covers 14 residues. V was pared by 3 bases and J by 8 bases, with 13 bases between. In DNA form, the CDR3 reads TGCGCCAGCAGCCAGATCGGGAACGGGGAAAAACTGTTTTTT. Amino acids: CASSQIGNGEKLFF.

V and J are TRBV29-1 and TRBJ2-7, with a weak D call TRBD2 (6 bases). The germline V gene encodes CDR1 SQVTM and CDR2 ANQGSEA. V lost 7 bases, J lost 2 bases, and 21 bases lay in between. This CDR3 region has 15 residues. The DNA of the CDR3 is TGCAGCGCCACGAGCCCCGGGACTCCGACCTACGAGCAGTACTTC. Encoded protein: CSATSPGTPTYEQYF.

The chain carries TRBV6-4 and TRBJ1-1; D not resolved. V lost 4 bases and J lost 3, with 9 bases in between. Looked up from germline, CDR1 is MRHNA and CDR2 is SNTAGT. The CDR3 is 13 amino acids. CDR3 protein: CASSVGGDTEAFF. The CDR3 DNA follows: TGTGCCAGCAGTGTTGGCGGGGACACTGAAGCTTTCTTT.

As regards this clone: The junction departs from germline at one end; a sequencing error may be responsible. The chain links TRBV28 to TRBJ2-1, with 9 bases fitting TRBD2. Germline CDR1 and CDR2: MDHEN and SYDVKM. The CDR3 runs to 15 residues. The chain's CDR3 is CASSLYVAGGNEQFF. The CDR3 DNA reads TGTGCCAGCAGCTTATATGTGGCGGGAGGGAATGAGCAGTTCTTC. Full variable domain (missing parts from reference TRBV28 and TRBJ2-1): DVKVTQSSRYLVKRTGEKVFLECVQDMDHENMFWYRQDPGLGLRLIYFSYDVKMKEKGDIPEGYSVSREKKERFSLILESASTNQTSMYLCASSLYVAGGNEQFFGPGTRLTVL.

The CDR3 region is CASSTRTAHTTTYEQYF. CDR3 coding DNA: TGTGCCAGCAGCACCCGGACAGCCCACACGACTACCTACGAGCAGTACTTC. V gene TRBV7-2 combines with J gene TRBJ2-7; a possible D gene is TRBD1 (6 bases). The CDR3 has 17 residues. Germline assignment: CDR1 SGHTA and CDR2 FQGNSA. Trimming removed 5 bases at V and 2 bases at J, with 22 bases between.

The gene calls are TRBV7-9 and TRBJ1-1; TRBD1 matches at 9 bases. Germline trimming cut 4 bases from V and 7 bases from J; bases unmatched to any gene: 7. Germline lookup yields CDR1 SEHNR and CDR2 FQNEAQ (reference sequence). CDR3 length equals 14 residues. The CDR3 DNA reads TGTGCCAGCAGCTCGGACAGGGGATTGGGTGAAGCTTTCTTT. As protein: CASSSDRGLGEAFF.

In its sample, this clone was seen a few times. Other nucleotide sequences in the sample specify the same CDR3. This chain connects TRBV11-3 to TRBJ2-1, with 13 bases matching TRBD2. V trimming: 5 bases; J trimming: 3 bases; junction bases outside the gene matches: 4. This CDR3 has 16 amino acids. Per the germline V gene, CDR1 is SGHNT and CDR2 is YENEEA. The CDR3 nucleotides read TGTGCCAGCAGCCTGGGGACTAGCGGGGTCTACAATGAGCAGTTCTTC. This codes for CASSLGTSGVYNEQFF.

The V gene is TRBV21-1, the J gene TRBJ1-3. TRBV21-1 is flagged as a pseudogene. The CDR3 length is 14 residues. The CDR3 coding sequence is TGTGCCAGCAGCAAAGGAGATAATGTAAACACCATATATTTT. Its translation: CASSKGDNVNTIYF.

The chain combines TRBV18 with TRBJ1-2; D is perhaps TRBD1 (6 bases). The CDR3 covers 12 residues. V was clipped by 3 bases and J by 7 bases, with 9 bases between them. Germline values: CDR1 KGHSH, CDR2 LQKENI. The CDR3 region has the DNA TGTGCCAGCTCACCGGGGGCGAGTGGCTACACCTTC. Translated, it gives CASSPGASGYTF. Full variable domain (remainder filled in from reference TRBV18 and TRBJ1-2): NAGVMQNPRHLVRRRGQEARLRCSPMKGHSHVYWYRQLPEEGLKFMVYLQKENIIDESGMPKERFSAEFPKEGPSILRIQQVVRGDSAAYFCASSPGASGYTFGSGTRLTVV.

This chain uses TRBV15 with TRBJ1-2, with D hard to call. The germline V gene has CDR1 LNHNV and CDR2 YYDKDF (reference sequence). The V gene lost 0 bases and the J gene lost 0 bases, with 11 bases spanning the gap. The CDR3 is made up of 16 amino acids. In nucleotides, the CDR3 is TGTGCCACCAGCAGAGACGACTCCCGGGCTAACTATGGCTACACCTTC. Translating it yields CATSRDDSRANYGYTF.

The chain carries TRBV6-6 and TRBJ1-6; D is unresolved. Germline V CDR1 and CDR2: MNHNY, SVGAGI (reference sequence). V was cut by 2 bases and J by 8 bases, with 10 bases left in between. The length of the CDR3 is 14 residues. The CDR3 DNA reads TGTGCCAGCAGTTACCTTCCGTCTGATTCACCCCTCCACTTT. Residues: CASSYLPSDSPLHF.

V gene TRBV7-9 combines with J gene TRBJ2-7, with D possibly TRBD1 on 5 matching bases. The length of the CDR3 is 12 residues. Trimming stripped 5 bases from V and 4 bases from J, with 9 bases between. CDR1 and CDR2 (germline): SEHNR, FQNEAQ (reference sequence). The DNA for the CDR3 is TGTGCCAGCAGCCAGACAGAATACGAGCAGTACTTC. Its translation: CASSQTEYEQYF.

This clone was picked up one time. The chain combines TRBV7-3 with TRBJ2-3, with 9 bases identical to TRBD2. Germline CDR1 SGHTA, CDR2 FQGTGA. This CDR3 has 14 amino acids. J gave up 6 bases and V 4 bases, and 5 bases lay outside the gene matches. Here the CDR3 reads CASSSRGGRDTQYF. DNA of the CDR3: TGTGCCAGCAGCTCGCGGGGGGGCAGGGATACGCAGTATTTT.

This chain connects TRBV6-5 to TRBJ1-2, with a tentative D call TRBD1 (5 bases). Trimming removed 5 bases from V and 6 bases from J, with 13 bases in between. CDR3 length equals 13 residues. Germline V gives CDR1 MNHEY, CDR2 SVGAGI. In DNA, the CDR3 is TGTGCCAGCAGTGCGGGGGAGATGAATGGCTACACCTTC. It translates to CASSAGEMNGYTF.